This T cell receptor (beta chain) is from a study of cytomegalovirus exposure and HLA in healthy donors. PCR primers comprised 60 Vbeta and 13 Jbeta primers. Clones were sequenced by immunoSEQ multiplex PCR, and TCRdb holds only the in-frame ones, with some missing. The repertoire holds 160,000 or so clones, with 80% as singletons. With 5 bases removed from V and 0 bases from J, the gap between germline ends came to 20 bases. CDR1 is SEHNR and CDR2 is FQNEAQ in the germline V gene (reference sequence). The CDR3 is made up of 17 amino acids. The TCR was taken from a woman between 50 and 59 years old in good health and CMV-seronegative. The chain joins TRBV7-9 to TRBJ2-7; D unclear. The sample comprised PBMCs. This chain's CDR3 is CASSPPLRLPSSYEQYF. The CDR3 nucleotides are TGTGCCAGCAGCCCACCACTGAGGCTACCGAGCTCCTACGAGCAGTACTTC.